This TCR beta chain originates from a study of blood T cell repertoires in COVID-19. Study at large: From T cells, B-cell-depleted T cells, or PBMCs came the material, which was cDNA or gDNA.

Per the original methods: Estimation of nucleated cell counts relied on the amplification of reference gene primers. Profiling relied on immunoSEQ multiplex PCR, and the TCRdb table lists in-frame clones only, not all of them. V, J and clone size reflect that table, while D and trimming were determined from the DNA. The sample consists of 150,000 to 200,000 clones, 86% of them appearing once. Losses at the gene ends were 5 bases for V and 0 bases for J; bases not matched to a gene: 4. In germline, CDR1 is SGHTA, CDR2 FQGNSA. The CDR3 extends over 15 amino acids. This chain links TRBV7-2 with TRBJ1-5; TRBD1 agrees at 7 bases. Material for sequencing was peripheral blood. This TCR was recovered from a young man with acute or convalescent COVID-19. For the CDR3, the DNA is TGTGCCAGCAGCCGGACAGGTTATAGCAATCAGCCCCAGCATTTT. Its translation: CASSRTGYSNQPQHF.